What follows is one T cell receptor (beta chain) and its context. These data come from a study of blood T cell repertoires in COVID-19. Study background: The samples span acute and convalescent COVID-19 from the United States, Italy and Spain.

Repertoires were generated with immunoSEQ multiplex PCR, while TCRdb's copy carries only in-frame clones and drops some. The table lists about 420,000 clones, 80% to 90% of them singletons, with about 0.91% in the top ten. V gave up 4 bases and J gave up 6 bases, with 11 bases separating them. The germline V gene has CDR1 SGHNT and CDR2 YYREEE (reference sequence). The CDR3 contains 12 residues. The sequence was obtained from a man aged 18 to 30 with COVID-19, enrolled during active disease. Sequencing input: peripheral blood. The chain joins TRBV5-4 to TRBJ2-7, with a weak D call TRBD2 (5 bases). The CDR3, as DNA: TGTGCCAGCAGCCGGGATGGGTCCGAGCAGTACTTC. It yields the protein CASSRDGSEQYF.